The clone carrying this TCR beta chain turned up a few times. Its specificity is unknown. This entry belongs to a study of T-cell reconstitution after alpha-beta-depleted transplantation in children. Whole-study results and caveats: After transplant, high TCRbeta diversity at day 60 in some patients arose from surviving recipient T cells and thymic progenitors.

For TCRbeta, the library was prepared with unique molecular identifiers. TCRdb reprocessed the PCR reads with MiXCR, giving one entry per CDR3 protein. The profile shows approximately 97,000 distinct CDR3 sequences, approximately 8% of them singletons. The sequence derives from a boy aged 2 to 10 with acute lymphoblastic leukemia, due to receive a stem cell transplant. Specimen: PBMCs, collected before TCRalphabeta/CD19-depleted stem cell transplant.

CDR3 protein: CASTETGEGGYTF. The CDR3 bases are TGTGCCAGCACGGAGACAGGGGAGGGTGGCTACACCTTC. This rearrangement joins TRBV7-9 to TRBJ1-2, with 8 positions matching TRBD1. CDR1 and CDR2 (germline): SEHNR, FQNEAQ (reference sequence). Trimming cost V 7 bases and J 7 bases; bases outside gene matches: 8. This CDR3 has 13 amino acids.